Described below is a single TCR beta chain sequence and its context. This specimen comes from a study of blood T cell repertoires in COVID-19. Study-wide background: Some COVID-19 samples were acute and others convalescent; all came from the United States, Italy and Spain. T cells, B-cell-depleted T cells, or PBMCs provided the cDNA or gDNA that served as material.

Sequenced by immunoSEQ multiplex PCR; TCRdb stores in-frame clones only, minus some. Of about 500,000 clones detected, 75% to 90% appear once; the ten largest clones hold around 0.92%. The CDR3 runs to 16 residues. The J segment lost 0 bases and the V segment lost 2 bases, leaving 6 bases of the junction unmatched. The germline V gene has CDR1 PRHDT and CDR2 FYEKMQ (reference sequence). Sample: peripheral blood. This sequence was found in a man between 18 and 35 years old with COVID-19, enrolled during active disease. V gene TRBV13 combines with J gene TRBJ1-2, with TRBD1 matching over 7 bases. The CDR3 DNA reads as TGTGCCAGCAGCTTACCTCTAGGGACAGCTAACTATGGCTACACCTTC. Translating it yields CASSLPLGTANYGYTF.